These T cell receptor beta chains were read from a single sample in a study of CD8 T cells in Susac syndrome. TCRdb ran MiXCR on the immunoSEQ multiplex PCR reads and lists one entry per CDR3 protein. The table lists around 20,000 distinct CDR3 sequences, about 95% of them singletons, with approximately 0.23% in the top ten. The sequenced sample consisted of CD8+ T cells from PBMCs. The receptors here all came from a human donor in good health. The CDR3 runs from the conserved cysteine through the conserved F or W. A D gene is named only where the DNA matches it firmly.

V	D	J	CDR3
TRBV6-1	TRBD1	TRBJ2-7	CASSESTGLYYEQYF
TRBV29-1	NA	TRBJ2-1	CSVEGHSRASSYNEQFF
TRBV13	NA	TRBJ2-1	CASSSTITDNEQFF
TRBV27	TRBD2	TRBJ2-7	CASSPSAGDFFPYEQYF
TRBV27	NA	TRBJ1-1	CASSLLLSGGSGRAFF
TRBV4-1	TRBD1	TRBJ2-5	CASSQGILTGRETQYF
TRBV4-3	NA	TRBJ2-1	CASSQERIGGESDEQFF
TRBV6-2/TRBV6-3	TRBD1	TRBJ2-2	CASNPGQRNTGELFF
TRBV6-5	NA	TRBJ2-3	CASSYGGVGTDTQYF
TRBV12-3/TRBV12-4	NA	TRBJ2-1	CASSWVDEQFF
TRBV23-1	NA	TRBJ1-1	CASSQYRGDTEAFF
TRBV28	TRBD2	TRBJ2-2	CASSLPRGVAGGSPGELFF
TRBV5-6	TRBD2	TRBJ2-7	CASSLIGLADYEQYF
TRBV13	NA	TRBJ1-1	CASSLATENTEAFF
TRBV10-3	NA	TRBJ2-3	CAIKPGCGDF
TRBV28	TRBD1	TRBJ2-7	CASVFDRESNEQYF
TRBV27	NA	TRBJ1-4	CASRQQQQGEKLFF
TRBV28	TRBD2	TRBJ2-7	CASSLYTSGQFYEQYF
TRBV3-1	TRBD1	TRBJ2-3	CASSFRDSWYF
TRBV4-3	TRBD2	TRBJ2-1	CASSQGHTSGSLGYNEQFF
TRBV19	NA	TRBJ2-7	CASSLGSYEQYF
TRBV5-1	TRBD1	TRBJ2-3	CASSQRQGADTQYF
TRBV3-1	NA	TRBJ2-2	CASSLNPGLNTGELFF
TRBV12-5	TRBD2	TRBJ2-3	CASGAGTSSTDTQYF
TRBV19	NA	TRBJ2-5	CASSPKHLGTQYF
TRBV19	TRBD2	TRBJ2-5	CASSIDLASGTQETQYF
TRBV30	NA	TRBJ2-1	CAWTHPPPNEQFF
TRBV29-1	NA	TRBJ1-1	CSVSGMNEAFF
TRBV29-1	NA	TRBJ2-5	CSVILPRDTRQETQYF
TRBV27	TRBD2	TRBJ2-7	CASSFTGLAGVGEQYF
TRBV15	NA	TRBJ2-5	CATSTGAGLETQYF
TRBV7-8	TRBD2	TRBJ2-4	CASSPGLAGLAKNIQYF
TRBV28	NA	TRBJ2-2	CASSGDFTGELFF
TRBV19	NA	TRBJ2-2	CASSIGSDPNTGELFF
TRBV6-2/TRBV6-3	TRBD1	TRBJ1-5	CASRHRDRGQSNQPQHF
TRBV7-3	TRBD2	TRBJ2-1	CASSFGGGADEQFF
TRBV21-1	NA	TRBJ2-7	CASSKGTRREVYEQYF
TRBV3-1	TRBD2	TRBJ2-1	CASSLTGPSGLNEQFF
TRBV21-1	NA	TRBJ2-5	CASSYFVTSQETQYF
TRBV29-1	NA	TRBJ1-1	CSVPMGGTEAFF
TRBV5-1	TRBD2	TRBJ2-5	CASSLYGIGLAGTYQETQYF
TRBV28	NA	TRBJ2-5	CASSFVEPQTQETQYF
TRBV6-2/TRBV6-3	NA	TRBJ1-2	CASSWTANYGYTF
TRBV11-2	TRBD2	TRBJ2-3	CASSFGAGGGDTQYF
TRBV19	TRBD2	TRBJ2-1	CASSWGEGYNEQFF
TRBV29-1	NA	TRBJ2-5	CSVEGGSGDQETQYF
TRBV7-2	NA	TRBJ2-3	CASSSQRDRSHTDTQYF
TRBV28	NA	TRBJ2-7	CASSPGRNAYEQYF
TRBV15	TRBD2	TRBJ2-1	CATSAGVGHNEQFF
TRBV5-4	NA	TRBJ1-5	CASSLWGLRQPQHF
TRBV30	TRBD2	TRBJ2-2	CAWSVFRDYMPGELFF
TRBV15	NA	TRBJ2-5	CATSRPPEGDETQYF
TRBV27	TRBD1	TRBJ1-5	CASQKTGGLNQPQHF
TRBV11-2	TRBD1	TRBJ2-7	CASSQGEYEQYF
TRBV3-1	TRBD1	TRBJ1-2	CASSQDAGGYGYTF
TRBV10-2	NA	TRBJ2-1	CASIQGSEQFF
TRBV4-1	NA	TRBJ1-1	CASSPGGVLTEAFF
TRBV4-1	TRBD1	TRBJ1-1	CASSQTGWDTEAFF
TRBV5-4	NA	TRBJ2-3	CASSPMGEYTDTQYF